One sample yielded the 6 T cell receptor beta chains listed below, sequenced in a study of blood T cell repertoires in COVID-19. Profiled with immunoSEQ multiplex PCR; TCRdb holds only in-frame clones, not every one. The sample records around 130,000 clones, 82% being singletons. The specimen sequenced was peripheral blood. These receptors all come from a woman of 80 years or more with acute or convalescent COVID-19.

This chain links TRBV19 with TRBJ1-4, with D unresolved. The CDR3 consists of 13 residues. Trimming removed 1 base at V and 4 bases at J, with 4 bases between. CDR1 is LNHDA and CDR2 is SQIVND in the germline V gene (reference sequence). In DNA form, the CDR3 reads TGTGCCAGTAGTATAGCCCTTAATGAAAAACTGTTTTTT. Translating gives CASSIALNEKLFF.

This clone was seen a few times. This chain uses TRBV2 with TRBJ2-2; D may be TRBD1 (5 bases). V was shortened by 6 bases and J by 4 bases, with 9 bases between the two germline ends. There are 13 residues in the CDR3. The germline CDR1 and CDR2 sequences are SNHLY and FYNNEI. CDR3 nucleotide sequence: TGTGCCAGCAGGGGCCAGGGCACCGGGGAGCTGTTTTTT. Protein product: CASRGQGTGELFF.

The chain joins TRBV5-4 to TRBJ2-7; the match to TRBD1 covers 10 bases. The CDR3 consists of 15 residues. J lost 6 bases, V lost 2 bases, and 8 bases had no gene match. CDR1 is SGHNT, CDR2 YYREEE, per germline (reference sequence). In DNA, the CDR3 is TGTGCCAGCAGCTTATTCGGGACAGGGGACATCGAGCAGTACTTC. Translated: CASSLFGTGDIEQYF.

The chain has TRBV27 and TRBJ1-2; 7 bases match TRBD1. Germline-derived CDR1 and CDR2 are MNHEY and SMNVEV (reference sequence). V trimming: 2 bases; J trimming: 7 bases; junction bases outside the gene matches: 7. The CDR3 has 14 residues. CDR3 bases: TGTGCCAGCAGTTTACAGCAGGGGGTGAGTGGCTACACCTTC. It translates to CASSLQQGVSGYTF.

This rearrangement joins TRBV5-1 to TRBJ1-1; no definite D call. The CDR3 runs to 13 residues. V lost 0 bases and J lost 4, with 7 bases in between. The germline CDR1 and CDR2 sequences are SGHRS and YFSETQ. CDR3 DNA: TGCGCCAGCAGCTTGGAGACATTCACTGAAGCTTTCTTT. This sequence encodes CASSLETFTEAFF.

The chain is built from TRBV27 and TRBJ1-1, with TRBD1 as a possible D gene (6 bases). The CDR3 is 18 residues long. Germline lookup yields CDR1 MNHEY and CDR2 SMNVEV (reference sequence). Trimming cost V 0 bases and J 0 bases, with 17 bases left between them. This chain's CDR3 is CASSLSSPGAYMNTEAFF. The CDR3 bases are TGTGCCAGCAGTTTATCGAGTCCAGGGGCCTACATGAACACTGAAGCTTTCTTT.